These 20 T cell receptor beta chains originate from one sample sequenced in a study of beta chain features in type 1 diabetes. The authors reverse transcribed all of the isolated RNA, so sequencing captured expressed TCRB transcripts. Clones were read by immunoSEQ multiplex PCR, and TCRdb kept only the in-frame ones, dropping some. This sample has 150,000 to 160,000 clones, with 11% found just once. Input material: central memory CD4+ T cells from blood. The receptors originated from a man younger than 35 in good health.

This clone was counted between two and nine times. V gene TRBV9 combines with J gene TRBJ2-3; D is unclear. The CDR3 runs 16 residues. CDR1 SGDLS and CDR2 YYNGEE come from the germline V gene. Trimming shortened V by 2 bases and J by 4 bases, and 17 bases separated the two germline ends. CDR3 sequence: CASSVGPLGISDTQYF. The CDR3 nucleotides are TGTGCCAGCAGCGTTGGACCCTTGGGTATTTCAGATACGCAGTATTTT.

This clone turned up a few times. The rearrangement joins TRBV4-2 to TRBJ1-2; 7 nucleotides agree with TRBD1. The germline gives CDR1 LGHNA, CDR2 YNFKEQ. The CDR3 sequence is 14 residues long. Trimming took 0 bases from V and 6 from J; bases not matched to a gene: 4. CDR3 amino acids: CASSQDGTVHGYTF. DNA of the CDR3: TGTGCCAGCAGCCAAGATGGGACAGTCCATGGCTACACCTTC.

At least ten counts were recorded for this clone. The rearrangement links TRBV7-6 to TRBJ2-5; D gene uncertain. The CDR3 length is 12 residues. The germline CDR1 and CDR2 sequences are SGHVS and FNYEAQ. V shed 1 base and J shed 2 bases, with 2 bases lying between them. CDR3 amino acids: CASSLGQETQYF. The CDR3 nucleotides are TGTGCCAGCAGCTTAGGTCAAGAGACCCAGTACTTC.

This clone was observed a few times. The V and J genes are TRBV25-1 and TRBJ2-7; D possibly uses TRBD1 or TRBD2 (5 bases each). Looked up from germline, CDR1 is MGHDK and CDR2 is SYGVNS. The CDR3 runs to 15 residues. The V and J ends lost 5 bases and 2 bases respectively, with 16 bases between them. The CDR3 loop is CASSPQGALPYEQYF. DNA of the CDR3: TGTGCCAGCAGTCCCCAGGGAGCCCTTCCCTACGAGCAGTACTTC.

This clone turned up a few times. The CDR3 coding sequence is TGTGCCAGCAGCTTAGCGTCCCAGGGCAATCAGCCCCAGCATTTT. Residues: CASSLASQGNQPQHF. The V gene is TRBV7-2, the J gene TRBJ1-5; D uncertain. Germline CDR1 is SGHTA and CDR2 is FQGNSA. The CDR3 is made up of 15 amino acids. Trimming cost V 0 bases and J 2 bases, with 8 bases left between them.

In its sample, this clone was seen a few times. V and J are TRBV7-2 and TRBJ1-1, with a possible D match to TRBD1 (5 bases). The CDR3 length is 15 residues. Germline V CDR1 and CDR2: SGHTA, FQGNSA. The V end was cut by 4 bases, the J end by 5 bases, with 17 bases between. The CDR3 coding sequence is TGTGCCAGCAGCTGGGTCACAGGCTTCAGGACTGAAGCTTTCTTT. As protein: CASSWVTGFRTEAFF. Full variable domain (outside the CDR3, taken from reference TRBV7-2 and TRBJ1-1): GAGVSQSPSNKVTEKGKDVELRCDPISGHTALYWYRQSLGQGLEFLIYFQGNSAPDKSGLPSDRFSAERTGGSVSTLTIQRTQQEDSAVYLCASSWVTGFRTEAFFGQGTRLTVV.

This clone was observed a few times. The V gene is TRBV6-6, the J gene TRBJ2-3; the match to TRBD2 covers 8 bases. V gave up 4 bases and J gave up 0 bases; unmatched junction bases: 3. The CDR3 spans 15 residues. Germline CDR1 reads MNHNY; CDR2 reads SVGAGI (reference sequence). The CDR3 spells CASSSSGHSTDTQYF. The CDR3 DNA is TGTGCCAGCAGTTCTAGCGGGCATAGCACAGATACGCAGTATTTT.

This clone showed up many times. This chain joins TRBV6-5 and TRBJ2-7; 10 bases are shared with TRBD1. Germline CDR1 MNHEY, CDR2 SVGAGI. This CDR3 is 15 amino acids long. J was trimmed by 6 bases and V by 4 bases; bases with no gene match: 9. In nucleotides, the CDR3 is TGTGCCAGCAGTTCCGCCGGGACAGGGGCTGTCGAGCAGTACTTC. Amino acids: CASSSAGTGAVEQYF.

This sequence joins TRBV11-2 and TRBJ2-7; the D gene is possibly TRBD1 (6 bases). Trimming shortened V by 3 bases and J by 9 bases, and 21 bases separated the two germline ends. Per germline, CDR1 SGHAT and CDR2 FQNNGV. The CDR3 contains 15 residues. CDR3 amino acids: CASSFDRDTGVGQYF. The CDR3 DNA follows: TGTGCCAGCAGCTTCGACCGGGACACCGGTGTGGGGCAGTACTTC.

This chain uses TRBV7-2 with TRBJ1-2; D is perhaps TRBD1 (5 bases). The CDR3 consists of 14 residues. Trimming removed 1 base at V and 5 bases at J, with 11 bases between. The germline gives CDR1 SGHTA, CDR2 FQGNSA. CDR3 DNA sequence: TGTGCCAGCAGCTTAGATCGGGGCCCTTATGGCTACACCTTC. This sequence encodes CASSLDRGPYGYTF. Complete variable domain (other parts from reference TRBV7-2 and TRBJ1-2): GAGVSQSPSNKVTEKGKDVELRCDPISGHTALYWYRQSLGQGLEFLIYFQGNSAPDKSGLPSDRFSAERTGGSVSTLTIQRTQQEDSAVYLCASSLDRGPYGYTFGSGTRLTVV.

On this clone itself: One junction end does not reproduce the germline sequence, and a read error may be involved. The V gene is TRBV2, the J gene TRBJ2-5; D is uncertain. The CDR3 has 10 residues. The germline CDR1 and CDR2 sequences are SNHLY and FYNNEI. The CDR3 sequence: CASSEETQYF. CDR3 DNA sequence: TGTGCCAGCAGCGAAGAGACCCAGTACTTC.

CDR3 nucleotides: TGTGCCAGCAGCACCCTAGCGGGAGGCGCCTGGGAGCAGTACTTC. This gives the protein CASSTLAGGAWEQYF. The chain has TRBV7-2 and TRBJ2-7, with 11 bases identical to TRBD2. This CDR3 has 15 residues. Per the germline V gene, CDR1 is SGHTA and CDR2 is FQGNSA. The ends lost 5 bases at V and 7 bases at J; junction bases unmatched: 10.

This clone turned up a few times. The chain employs TRBV7-6 and TRBJ1-5, with D possibly TRBD1 on 6 matching bases. The CDR3 runs 13 residues. Per germline, CDR1 SGHVS and CDR2 FNYEAQ. The V and J ends lost 3 bases and 5 bases respectively, with 8 bases between them. CDR3 nucleotides: TGTGCCAGCAGCTTGGGGGGCGATCAGCCCCAGCATTTT. Its protein product is CASSLGGDQPQHF.

This clone has a handful of counts. The chain recombines TRBV10-3 with TRBJ2-1, with 7 nucleotides matching TRBD1. V shed 4 bases and J 6 bases; nucleotides not matched to a gene: 6. The length of the CDR3 is 14 residues. The germline CDR1 and CDR2 sequences are ENHRY and SYGVKD. CDR3 sequence reads: CAISVGRDSNEQFF. The CDR3 DNA reads TGTGCCATCAGTGTAGGTCGGGACAGCAATGAGCAGTTCTTC.

This chain links TRBV12-5 with TRBJ1-1; the D is unclear. The CDR3 has 12 amino acids. Trimming pared 6 bases from V and 7 bases from J, leaving 12 bases between. The germline V gene encodes CDR1 LGHNT and CDR2 FRNRAP. CDR3 protein: CASGRTKVEAFF. Here the CDR3 DNA reads TGTGCTAGTGGACGTACCAAGGTTGAAGCTTTCTTT.

The chain couples TRBV5-6 to TRBJ1-1; D is uncertain. CDR3 length: 14 residues. Between the trimmed V and J ends, which lost 2 bases and 0 bases, there was a span of 8 bases. Germline values: CDR1 SGHDT, CDR2 YYEEEE. CDR3 protein: CASSFDVLNTEAFF. CDR3 DNA: TGTGCCAGCAGCTTCGACGTGCTGAACACTGAAGCTTTCTTT.

This clone was observed a handful of times. CDR3 region: CASSQDQGRNTEAFF. Written as DNA, the CDR3 is TGCGCCAGCAGCCAAGACCAGGGACGGAACACTGAAGCTTTCTTT. V gene TRBV4-1 combines with J gene TRBJ1-1; possible D gene TRBD1, 5 bases. V was pared by 0 bases and J by 1 base, with 9 bases between. Germline CDR1 is MGHRA and CDR2 is YSYEKL. The CDR3 runs to 15 residues.

The chain couples TRBV11-1 to TRBJ2-1; 7 bases match TRBD2. Germline V gives CDR1 SGHAT, CDR2 FQDESV (reference sequence). The CDR3 extends over 14 amino acids. The ends lost 4 bases at V and 6 bases at J; junction bases unmatched: 6. CDR3 DNA: TGTGCCAGCAGCTGGGGACCGGGGGGCAATGAGCAGTTCTTC. Residues: CASSWGPGGNEQFF.

This clone was counted at least ten times. This chain joins TRBV30 and TRBJ1-2; 7 bases map to TRBD1. This CDR3 region has 12 residues. Germline CDR1 is GTSNPN and CDR2 is SVGIG (reference sequence). The V segment lost 5 bases and the J segment 2 bases; nucleotides outside the gene matches: 2. Written as DNA, the CDR3 is TGTGCCTGGGCGACAGGGAACTATGGCTACACCTTC. Protein sequence: CAWATGNYGYTF.

This clone has ten or more counts. V usage is TRBV7-2 and J usage is TRBJ1-6, with D perhaps TRBD1 (5 bases). V lost 7 bases and J 6 bases, leaving 13 bases between the germline ends. CDR3 length: 14 residues. CDR1 SGHTA and CDR2 FQGNSA come from the germline V gene. The CDR3, as DNA: TGTGCCAGCAACTTGGGGGTCGGTAATTCACCCCTCCACTTT. Its protein is CASNLGVGNSPLHF.